The 12 T cell receptor beta chains below all came from one sample that was sequenced in a study of human versus mouse CDR3 diversity and MHC coevolution. Sequencing was performed with immunoSEQ multiplex PCR; in TCRdb, only in-frame clones are kept and a portion is missing. The data contain approximately 81,000 clones, roughly 93% of them singletons. The sequencing input was naive CD4+ T cells from blood. Subset reported: CD45RO-negative CD62L-positive naive CD4 T cells. The receptor source for this set is a person aged 30 to 70 in good health.

V usage is TRBV5-1 and J usage is TRBJ2-5; TRBD2 might be the D (5 bases). V lost 0 bases, J lost 5 bases, and 8 bases lay in between. The germline gives CDR1 SGHRS, CDR2 YFSETQ. This CDR3 region has 13 residues. For the CDR3, the DNA is TGCGCCAGCAGCTTGGCAAGCGGCGAGACCCAGTACTTC. It is translated as CASSLASGETQYF.

J is TRBJ2-7 and V is TRBV19; the D gene is possibly TRBD2 (6 bases). Germline loops: CDR1 LNHDA, CDR2 SQIVND (reference sequence). The CDR3 length is 15 residues. V was shortened by 0 bases and J by 2 bases, with 11 bases between the two germline ends. DNA for the CDR3: TGTGCCAGTAGTATAGAGGGGACTCCCGCCTACGAGCAGTACTTC. It yields the protein CASSIEGTPAYEQYF.

V is TRBV5-6 and J is TRBJ1-1; weak D call: TRBD1 (6 bases). The CDR3 is 14 amino acids. Between the trimmed V and J ends, which lost 2 bases and 6 bases, there was a span of 14 bases. Per the germline V gene, CDR1 is SGHDT and CDR2 is YYEEEE. The CDR3 protein is CASSLQGVGSEAFF. CDR3 nucleotides: TGTGCCAGCAGCTTACAGGGAGTAGGTTCTGAAGCTTTCTTT. Filled out from reference TRBV5-6 and TRBJ1-1, the complete variable domain reads DAGVTQSPTHLIKTRGQQVTLRCSPKSGHDTVSWYQQALGQGPQFIFQYYEEEERQRGNFPDRFSGHQFPNYSSELNVNALLLGDSALYLCASSLQGVGSEAFFGQGTRLTVV.

This chain joins TRBV28 and TRBJ2-2; D is uncertain. The CDR3 contains 16 residues. Trimming cost V 2 bases and J 0 bases, with 10 bases left between them. Germline V gene sequence: CDR1 MDHEN, CDR2 SYDVKM. This chain's CDR3 is CASSLMTPTNTGELFF. CDR3 nucleotides: TGTGCCAGCAGTTTAATGACTCCGACGAACACCGGGGAGCTGTTTTTT.

This clone was seen once. The chain recombines TRBV5-8 with TRBJ2-7; D may be TRBD1 (6 bases). V lost 1 base to trimming and J lost 1 base, with 12 bases between them. Germline CDR1 SGHTS, CDR2 YDEGEE. CDR3 size: 15 residues. The chain's CDR3 is CASSLRDIGSYEQYF. CDR3 DNA sequence: TGTGCCAGCAGCTTGAGGGACATAGGATCCTACGAGCAGTACTTC.

This clone was picked up one time. The chain has TRBV7-2 and TRBJ1-5, with D unclear. CDR1 is SGHTA and CDR2 is FQGNSA in the germline V gene. The CDR3 spans 13 residues. Trimming took 1 base from V and 4 from J, leaving 5 bases between them. The chain's CDR3 is CASSLVRNQPQHF. In DNA, the CDR3 is TGTGCCAGCAGCTTAGTTAGAAATCAGCCCCAGCATTTT.

The sample holds a few counts of this clone. The chain combines TRBV5-4 with TRBJ1-3; maybe TRBD1 (6 bases). Trimming left V 0 bases short and J 3 bases short, with 10 bases between. The CDR3 has 15 amino acids. The germline CDR1 and CDR2 sequences are SGHNT and YYREEE (reference sequence). CDR3 sequence reads: CASSLEGEGGNTIYF. CDR3 DNA sequence: TGTGCCAGCAGCTTGGAGGGGGAGGGTGGAAACACCATATATTTT.

The chain uses TRBV7-3 and TRBJ2-3; D is uncertain. Between the trimmed V and J ends, which lost 1 base and 0 bases, there was a span of 5 bases. Germline V gene data show CDR1 as SGHTA and CDR2 as FQGTGA. The CDR3 has 14 residues. CDR3 nucleotides: TGTGCCAGCAGCTTAATGGGCAGCACAGATACGCAGTATTTT. Translating gives CASSLMGSTDTQYF.

This clone was counted once. This sequence joins TRBV6-5 and TRBJ2-7, with TRBD2 matching 9 bases. Germline CDR1 MNHEY, CDR2 SVGAGI. The length of the CDR3 is 16 residues. Trimming at V came to 0 bases and at J to 4 bases, leaving 7 bases not matched to a gene. As DNA, the CDR3 is TGTGCCAGCAGTTACTCGGGGCTAGCGGGGCTGTACGAGCAGTACTTC. This gives the protein CASSYSGLAGLYEQYF.

The chain uses TRBV28 and TRBJ1-1, with D possibly being TRBD1 (5 bases). The CDR3 sequence is 15 residues long. From germline, CDR1 is MDHEN and CDR2 SYDVKM. V lost 5 bases to trimming and J lost 4 bases, with 17 bases between them. CDR3 nucleotides: TGTGCCAGCAGTCTTTCGGACACCAGGAGCACTGAAGCTTTCTTT. Its protein is CASSLSDTRSTEAFF.

The rearrangement joins TRBV7-9 to TRBJ2-1; TRBD2 agrees at 8 bases. The germline gives CDR1 SEHNR, CDR2 FQNEAQ (reference sequence). After removal of 3 bases from V and 5 bases from J, the junction contained 6 bases not matched to a gene. The CDR3 totals 15 residues. CDR3 DNA: TGTGCCAGCAGCTTGGCGGGGGGAACACACAATGAGCAGTTCTTC. Its translation: CASSLAGGTHNEQFF.

This chain's CDR3 is CASSQEVQYTEAFF. As DNA, the CDR3 is TGCGCCAGCAGCCAAGAGGTACAGTACACTGAAGCTTTCTTT. This chain uses TRBV4-3 with TRBJ1-1, with D hard to call. Deletions cut 0 bases from V and 3 bases from J, with 8 bases between. Germline CDR1 and CDR2: LGHNA and YSLEER. The CDR3 sequence is 14 residues long.